Following are 31 T cell receptor beta chains from one sample sequenced in a study of metastatic and nonmetastatic thyroid tumors. Every patient was untreated before thyroid surgery. TCRdb re-clonotyped the PCR reads via MiXCR. The sample lists more than 90,000 clones, approximately 12% seen once, with approximately 10% in the top ten. Sequenced: blood. The receptors were gathered from a female donor with papillary thyroid cancer or a benign thyroid nodule (not recorded which). Some clones in this sample may be carry-over from other donors' samples.

Points on this clone: A much larger clone differs by one base, so this may be a read error. Different DNA sequences within this sample yield the same CDR3. This CDR3 reads CSVSPGLAGEQQYF. Written as DNA, the CDR3 is TGCAGCGTATCTCCTGGACTAGCGGGAGAACAGCAGTACTTC. The J gene is TRBJ2-7, the V gene TRBV29-1, with TRBD2 matching over 13 bases. This CDR3 region has 14 residues. From germline, CDR1 is SQVTM and CDR2 ANQGSEA. With 6 bases clipped from V and 8 bases from J, the junction kept 10 bases outside the gene matches.

At least ten counts were recorded for this clone. The chain joins TRBV30 to TRBJ2-7; 8 nucleotides align to TRBD1. The CDR3 covers 13 residues. Germline-derived CDR1 and CDR2 are GTSNPN and SVGIG (reference sequence). Losses at the gene ends were 3 bases for V and 3 bases for J; bases not matched to a gene: 4. CDR3 loop: CAWRRQGIYEQYF. The CDR3 DNA is TGTGCCTGGAGAAGACAGGGGATCTACGAGCAGTACTTC.

On this clone itself: A read error may be the cause here, since a much bigger clone is one base away. This specimen includes other DNA sequences encoding the same CDR3. V is TRBV13 and J is TRBJ1-1; D not certain. This CDR3 contains 14 residues. Germline CDR1 is PRHDT and CDR2 is FYEKMQ (reference sequence). Trimming took 4 bases from V and 6 from J, leaving 15 bases between them. CDR3 DNA: TGTGCCAGCAGCTGGACGGACGCAGTCGCTGAAGCTTTCTTT. Amino acids: CASSWTDAVAEAFF.

This clone occurred many times. The chain joins TRBV4-3 to TRBJ2-3; D not certain. Trimming removed 0 bases at V and 3 bases at J, with 4 bases between. CDR3 length: 13 residues. The germline CDR1 and CDR2 sequences are LGHNA and YSLEER. CDR3 sequence: CASSQDPTDTQYF. Here the CDR3 DNA reads TGCGCCAGCAGCCAAGATCCGACAGATACGCAGTATTTT.

A remark on this clone: The junction differs from germline at one of its ends, possibly a read error. Other DNA sequences in the same sample also yield this CDR3. CDR3 residues: CASSPRPTGAGEASF. As DNA, the CDR3 is TGTGCCAGTAGTCCAAGGCCCACAGGTGCTGGTGAAGCTTCCTTT. The chain is built from TRBV19 and TRBJ1-1, with D maybe TRBD1 (5 bases). The germline CDR1 and CDR2 sequences are LNHDA and SQIVND (reference sequence). CDR3 size: 15 residues.

The sample holds many counts of this clone. One end of the junction fails to match germline, which may point to a read error. This chain links TRBV6-5 with TRBJ1-2; perhaps TRBD1 as D (6 bases). The CDR3 length is 14 residues. The germline V gene encodes CDR1 MNHEY and CDR2 SVGAGI. CDR3 amino acids: CASSYKGRGYGCTF. CDR3 coding DNA: TGTGCCAGCAGTTACAAGGGCAGGGGCTATGGCTGCACCTTC.

This clone was recorded many times. The chain links TRBV25-1 to TRBJ1-2, with 7 bases that match TRBD1. V gave up 1 base and J gave up 7 bases; unmatched junction bases: 9. Germline V gene lookup returns CDR1 MGHDK and CDR2 SYGVNS. CDR3 length: 15 amino acids. The CDR3 reads CASSELRDSLGGYTF. Here the CDR3 DNA reads TGTGCCAGCAGTGAATTGAGGGACAGCCTTGGTGGCTACACCTTC.

V usage is TRBV28 and J usage is TRBJ1-1; TRBD1 matches 8 bases. CDR3 size: 14 residues. Germline lookup yields CDR1 MDHEN and CDR2 SYDVKM. The CDR3 here is CESSAIKQGVTAFF. The CDR3 nucleotides are TGTGAAAGCAGCGCCATAAAACAGGGGGTTACAGCTTTCTTT. The full variable domain, in which reference TRBV28 and TRBJ1-1 provide the parts outside the CDR3, is DVKVTQSSRYLVKRTGEKVFLECVQDMDHENMFWYRQDPGLGLRLIYFSYDVKMKEKGDIPEGYSVSREKKERFSLILESASTNQTSMYLCESSAIKQGVTAFFGQGTRLTVV.

This clone was detected many times. The junction departs from the called germline gene at one end, perhaps through a read error. This chain connects TRBV7-6 to TRBJ2-2; 9 nucleotides align to TRBD2. Germline loops: CDR1 SGHVS, CDR2 FNYEAQ. The CDR3 consists of 14 residues. The DNA for the CDR3 is TGTGCCAGCAGCGTAGCGGGAGTACCCGGGGAGCTGTTTTTT. Encoded protein: CASSVAGVPGELFF.

Many counts were recorded for this clone. J is TRBJ1-5 and V is TRBV2; D may be TRBD1 (5 bases). Trimming shortened V by 5 bases and J by 5 bases, and 19 bases separated the two germline ends. This CDR3 has 16 residues. Looked up from germline, CDR1 is SNHLY and CDR2 is FYNNEI. CDR3 amino acids: CASSFWGTAAHQPQHF. The CDR3 coding sequence is TGTGCCAGCAGTTTTTGGGGCACGGCGGCTCATCAGCCCCAGCATTTT.

This clone was recorded many times. The chain uses TRBV6-2 or TRBV6-3 and TRBJ2-4; D not certain. Germline assignment: CDR1 MNHEY and CDR2 SVGEGT. Trimming cost V 5 bases and J 5 bases, with 16 bases left between them. The CDR3 is 15 amino acids. The CDR3 bases are TGTGCCAGCAGTCCCAATATTGATGGCCAAAACATTCAGTACTTC. Translated: CASSPNIDGQNIQYF.

With regard to this clone: Its ends do not fully match the called genes, so a read error is possible. This sample also contains other DNA sequences that code for the same CDR3. This chain connects TRBV7-3 to TRBJ2-3, with a possible D match to TRBD1 (6 bases). Germline CDR1 SGHTA, CDR2 FQGTGA. CDR3 length: 13 amino acids. CDR3 residues: CAGSPGTPDTQYF. The CDR3 DNA is TGTGCCGGCAGCCCTGGGACACCAGATACGCAGTATTTT.

The V call is TRBV11-1, the J call TRBJ1-2, with D unresolved. Trimming left V 1 base short and J 3 bases short, with 12 bases between. The CDR3 runs 15 residues. The germline V gene encodes CDR1 SGHAT and CDR2 FQDESV (reference sequence). The CDR3 region has the DNA TGTGCCAGCAGCTTAGGAGGTAGAACTCACTATGGCTACACCTTC. This encodes CASSLGGRTHYGYTF.

This clone turned up a few times. Additional DNA sequences in this sample encode the identical CDR3. This chain links TRBV13 with TRBJ2-5; TRBD2 agrees at 13 bases. Germline V lookup: CDR1 PRHDT, CDR2 FYEKMQ (reference sequence). V shed 5 bases, J shed 2 bases, and the junction held 14 bases outside the gene matches. This CDR3 spans 19 amino acids. The CDR3, as DNA: TGTGCCAGCAGCCTAGCATGGACTAGCGGGAGCGTGGAACAAGAGACCCAGTACTTC. It yields the protein CASSLAWTSGSVEQETQYF.

This clone was seen ten or more times. V gene TRBV20-1 combines with J gene TRBJ1-4; D is perhaps TRBD1 (5 bases). V lost 4 bases and J lost 4, with 19 bases in between. The CDR3 contains 16 residues. Germline CDR1 is DFQATT and CDR2 is SNEGSKA (reference sequence). The CDR3 reads CSAIPRLPGLNEKLFF. The DNA of the CDR3 is TGCAGTGCTATACCCCGGTTACCGGGACTTAATGAAAAACTGTTTTTT.

In its sample, this clone was seen many times. The chain is built from TRBV6-2 or TRBV6-3 and TRBJ2-3; D is unresolved. Germline loops: CDR1 MNHEY, CDR2 SVGEGT. The CDR3 is 12 amino acids. Trimming left V 8 bases short and J 2 bases short, with 8 bases between. The chain's CDR3 is CASLSNTDTQYF. The CDR3 nucleotides read TGTGCCAGCCTTTCCAACACAGATACGCAGTATTTT.

The sample holds many counts of this clone. The chain employs TRBV9 and TRBJ1-1, with TRBD1 matching over 11 bases. Trimming removed 6 bases from V and 4 bases from J; junction bases left unmatched: 5. Germline V gene sequence: CDR1 SGDLS, CDR2 YYNGEE. CDR3 length: 14 residues. CDR3 coding DNA: TGTGCCAGCAATTCGGGACAGGGGGGCACTGAAGCTTTCTTT. As protein: CASNSGQGGTEAFF. Combining the CDR3 with reference TRBV9 and TRBJ1-1 gives the whole variable domain DSGVTQTPKHLITATGQRVTLRCSPRSGDLSVYWYQQSLDQGLQFLIQYYNGEERAKGNILERFSAQQFPDLHSELNLSSLELGDSALYFCASNSGQGGTEAFFGQGTRLTVV.

Many counts were recorded for this clone. The J gene is TRBJ2-6, the V gene TRBV12-3 or TRBV12-4; D unclear. This CDR3 region has 12 residues. Trimming removed 7 bases from V and 0 bases from J, with 1 base in between. The CDR3 DNA follows: TGTGCCAGCACCTCTGGGGCCAACGTCCTGACTTTC. Its protein is CASTSGANVLTF.

Concerning this clone itself: A much larger clone sits a single nucleotide away, making a read error possible. This chain joins TRBV5-6 and TRBJ2-3; TRBD1 matches 7 bases. From germline, CDR1 is SGHDT and CDR2 YYEEEE. The junction had 11 bases not matched to a gene; V was cut back by 0 bases and J by 7 bases. The CDR3 is 16 amino acids. CDR3 sequence: CASSLGPGQLTYTQYF. The DNA for the CDR3 is TGTGCCAGCAGCTTGGGTCCGGGACAGCTTACATATACGCAGTATTTT.

This clone was seen repeatedly, ten times or more. A read error may be the cause here, since a much bigger clone is one base away. V is TRBV6-2 or TRBV6-3 and J is TRBJ2-1, with 11 bases identical to TRBD2. The CDR3 covers 12 residues. Germline-derived CDR1 and CDR2 are MNHEY and SVGEGT. Written as DNA, the CDR3 is TGTGCTAGCGGGAGGGCCTTCCATGAGCAGTCCTTC. Translating gives CASGRAFHEQSF.

Many counts were recorded for this clone. The chain couples TRBV15 to TRBJ2-3; tentative D call: TRBD2 (5 bases). The CDR3 covers 14 residues. In germline, CDR1 is LNHNV, CDR2 YYDKDF (reference sequence). Trimming took 4 bases from V and 3 from J, leaving 11 bases between them. CDR3 in amino acids: CATSNRRGTDTQYF. The CDR3 region has the DNA TGTGCCACCAGCAACAGAAGAGGGACAGATACGCAGTATTTT. The full variable domain, rest sourced from reference TRBV15 and TRBJ2-3, is DAMVIQNPRYQVTQFGKPVTLSCSQTLNHNVMYWYQQKSSQAPKLLFHYYDKDFNNEADTPDNFQSRRPNTSFCFLDIRSPGLGDTAMYLCATSNRRGTDTQYFGPGTRLTVL.

The rearrangement links TRBV30 to TRBJ2-3; no clear D. Deletions cut 0 bases from V and 7 bases from J, with 5 bases between. This CDR3 is built from 11 residues. From germline, CDR1 is GTSNPN and CDR2 SVGIG (reference sequence). The CDR3 nucleotides are TGTGCCTGGAGTGTCAGGAATACGCAGTATTTT. It codes for CAWSVRNTQYF. Complete variable domain (other parts from reference TRBV30 and TRBJ2-3): SQTIHQWPATLVQPVGSPLSLECTVEGTSNPNLYWYRQAAGRGLQLLFYSVGIGQISSEVPQNLSASRPQDRQFILSSKKLLLSDSGFYLCAWSVRNTQYFGPGTRLTVL.

This clone was picked up many times. The chain combines TRBV7-6 with TRBJ2-6; D call uncertain. The length of the CDR3 is 16 residues. In germline, CDR1 is SGHVS, CDR2 FNYEAQ. Trimming pared 5 bases from V and 0 bases from J, leaving 11 bases between. CDR3 amino acids: CASSPDRHSGANVLTF. CDR3 bases: TGTGCCAGCAGCCCCGACCGACACTCTGGGGCCAACGTCCTGACTTTC.

Note on this clone: A read error may be the cause here, since a much bigger clone is one base away. Other DNA sequences in this specimen translate into the identical CDR3. The V and J genes are TRBV29-1 and TRBJ2-1; D possibly corresponds to TRBD2 (5 bases). The CDR3 covers 16 residues. Between the trimmed V and J ends, which lost 1 base and 0 bases, there was a span of 13 bases. CDR1 SQVTM and CDR2 ANQGSEA come from the germline V gene. CDR3 coding DNA: TGCAGCGTTGAAGGGAAGCGGTCCAGCTCCTACAATGAGCAGTTCTTC. Its translation is CSVEGKRSSSYNEQFF.

This clone occurred a few times. The V gene is TRBV6-1, the J gene TRBJ2-7; 8 positions match TRBD2. After removal of 3 bases from V and 1 base from J, the junction contained 5 bases not matched to a gene. CDR3 length: 15 residues. CDR1 MNHNS and CDR2 SASEGT come from the germline V gene. CDR3 amino acids: CASSDLAGGSYEQYF. As DNA, the CDR3 is TGTGCCAGCAGTGATTTGGCGGGGGGATCCTACGAGCAGTACTTC.

With respect to this clone: A read error is possible here, since a much larger clone lies one base away. The chain carries TRBV20-1 and TRBJ2-7; tentatively, D is TRBD2 (5 bases). Trimming left V 6 bases short and J 4 bases short, with 16 bases between. Germline V gives CDR1 DFQATT, CDR2 SNEGSKA (reference sequence). The CDR3 has 13 residues. CDR3: CSALTTTGYEQYF. The CDR3 nucleotides are TGCAGTGCCCTGACAACCACGGGGTACGAGCAGTACTTC.

This clone has more than one count but fewer than ten. The chain joins TRBV12-3 or TRBV12-4 to TRBJ2-3; D may match TRBD1 or TRBD2 (6 bases each). V lost 3 bases and J 5 bases, leaving 12 bases between the germline ends. This CDR3 spans 14 amino acids. The CDR3 region is CASSFGGGGDTQYF. CDR3 in DNA: TGTGCCAGCAGTTTCGGGGGCGGAGGAGATACGCAGTATTTT.

CDR3 sequence (DNA): TGTGCCAGTAGCGTAAATAACTATGGCTACACCTTC. Protein: CASSVNNYGYTF. The genes are TRBV19 and TRBJ1-2; D gene ambiguous. V shed 6 bases and J shed 1 base, with 6 bases lying between them. CDR1 LNHDA and CDR2 SQIVND come from the germline V gene (reference sequence). The CDR3 covers 12 residues.

This clone was seen repeatedly, ten times or more. CDR3 coding DNA: TGTGCCAGCGTTAACGGGTTCGGTGGCAATGAGCAGTTCTTC. This translates into CASVNGFGGNEQFF. The chain couples TRBV6-1 to TRBJ2-1; D not resolved. Germline V gene data show CDR1 as MNHNS and CDR2 as SASEGT. Trimming took 8 bases from V and 6 from J, leaving 17 bases between them. The CDR3 extends over 14 amino acids.

Here the CDR3 reads CASRHRFLDTYEQYF. CDR3 DNA sequence: TGTGCCAGTCGGCACCGGTTTTTGGACACCTACGAGCAGTACTTC. The rearrangement joins TRBV27 to TRBJ2-7; perhaps TRBD1 as D (5 bases). Germline-derived CDR1 and CDR2 are MNHEY and SMNVEV (reference sequence). The V gene lost 9 bases and the J gene lost 2 bases, with 20 bases spanning the gap. The CDR3 spans 15 residues.

On this clone: This sequence may be a read error, since a much larger clone differs from it by one base. The same CDR3 can be traced to other DNA sequences in this sample. V is TRBV11-2 and J is TRBJ2-7, with 9 bases identical to TRBD1. V trimming: 4 bases; J trimming: 10 bases; junction bases outside the gene matches: 8. Germline V CDR1 and CDR2: SGHAT, FQNNGV. This CDR3 contains 13 residues. As DNA, the CDR3 is TGTGCCAGCAGCTCGGACAGGGGCGACGGTCAGTACTTC. Translation: CASSSDRGDGQYF.